The T cell receptor (beta chain) described here comes from a study of cytomegalovirus exposure and HLA in healthy donors. The length of the CDR3 is 14 residues. Germline loops: CDR1 GTSNPN, CDR2 SVGIG (reference sequence). V lost 0 bases to trimming and J lost 5 bases, with 11 bases between them. Broader study findings: Available immune exposure information was restricted to CMV serostatus only.

Of note for this clone: Its specificity is not known.

The primer mix had 60 Vbeta and 13 Jbeta primers. Assay: immunoSEQ multiplex PCR; the TCRdb copy retains only in-frame clones and omits some. The profile shows about 130,000 clones, 76% of them singletons. Input material: PBMCs. The source is a man aged 35 to 55 in good health and CMV-seronegative. The chain joins TRBV30 to TRBJ1-5; D perhaps matches TRBD1 (6 bases). The DNA for the CDR3 is TGTGCCTGGAGTGTATTGGGGGCTTATCAGCCCCAGCATTTT. It translates to CAWSVLGAYQPQHF.